These T cell receptor beta chains were read from a single sample in a study of blood T cell repertoires in COVID-19. The table came from immunoSEQ multiplex PCR; TCRdb's copy has only in-frame clones and leaves some out. The sample holds 200,000 or so clones; about 80% are singletons and the top ten take around 2.7%. Input material: peripheral blood. The source of these receptors is a woman aged 30 to 39 who had recovered from COVID-19. Each CDR3 is given without its conserved first and last residue. D genes are given only for firm matches.

d_call v_call cdr3_aa
TRBD1 TRBV19 ASTPRWTGLQPQH
. TRBV5-4 ASGLGEANVLT
. TRBV30 AWSGDSNQPQH
. TRBV4-2 ASSPGGRVTEAF
. TRBV28 ASKRGGEQY
TRBD2 TRBV9 ASSVTTWTSGRGTPYNEQF
TRBD1 TRBV15 ATSRDPGGAFATNEKLF
TRBD2 TRBV11-2 ASSPTAGGPGNEQF
TRBD1 TRBV27 ASSWHRGTYEQY
TRBD1 TRBV28 ASSPVDRDTGELF
TRBD2 TRBV29-1 SVESWTSGSHDEQY
. TRBV28 ASTPGEMNTEAF
TRBD1 TRBV5-1 ASRPQGEPTSSYNEQF
TRBD2 TRBV9 ASSVRPAASGNNEQF
. TRBV5-5 ASSPQPGEYGYT
. TRBV2 ASVSTRQGLSTDTQY
TRBD2 TRBV5-4 ASSLGLAGGEQF
. TRBV5-1 ASSLKQRSEQF
. TRBV10-1 ASSEHYGYT
TRBD1 TRBV30 AWSVRDRAGTDTQY
. TRBV3-1/TRBV3-2 ASSLNPGGRSSSYEQY
. TRBV27 ASSIGTSWDTQY
TRBD2 TRBV9 ASSVGGRARNEQF
. TRBV7-9 ASSPFRGVSYEQY
. TRBV10-3 AISESIGEETQY
. TRBV11-1 ASSLDSIETQY
. TRBV12-3/TRBV12-4 ASGGEGADTQY
TRBD2 TRBV27 ASSFSGGGYEQY
TRBD2 TRBV19 ASRSRWRGGADTQY
TRBD1 TRBV10-3 AIGETGVSGYT
TRBD2 TRBV3-1/TRBV3-2 ASTPRTSDGTQY
TRBD2 TRBV27 ASSLFGLAGPQETQY
TRBD2 TRBV4-1 ASRVRLAGGRQETQY
. TRBV29-1 SVVDQGTEAF
. TRBV5-1 ASSLSKGDYGYT
. TRBV25-1 ASRGGRGYEQF
. TRBV6-1 ASSETKQPQH
. TRBV4-1 ASSSLRSGNTIY
TRBD1 TRBV9 ASSVVTGQGNGYT
. TRBV6-1 ASSEGQEAF
. TRBV6-5 ASSYSRGYGYT
TRBD2 TRBV29-1 SVLTSASYEQY
. TRBV18 ASSGANSNQPQH
. TRBV5-4 ASSLDMRGEHEQY
. TRBV7-3 ASSKNGLSSYNEQF
TRBD2 TRBV28 ASSLSPSGSVDEQF
. TRBV21-1 ASSLGGGWNQPQH
TRBD2 TRBV3-1/TRBV3-2 ASSPTSVSTDTQY
. TRBV9 ASSVAISTQVYGYT
. TRBV7-9 ASSPTMNQF
. TRBV11-2 ASSLGVRGTEAF
. TRBV7-5 VRSPCTSPGVISYEQY